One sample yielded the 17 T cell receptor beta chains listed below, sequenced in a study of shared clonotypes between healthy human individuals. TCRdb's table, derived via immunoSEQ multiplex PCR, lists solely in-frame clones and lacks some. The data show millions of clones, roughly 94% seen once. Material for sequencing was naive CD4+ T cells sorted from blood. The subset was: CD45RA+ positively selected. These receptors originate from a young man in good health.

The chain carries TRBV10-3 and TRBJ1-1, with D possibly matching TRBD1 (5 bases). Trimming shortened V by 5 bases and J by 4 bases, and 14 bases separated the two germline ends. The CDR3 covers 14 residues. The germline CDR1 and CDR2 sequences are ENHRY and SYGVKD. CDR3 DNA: TGTGCCATCAGTTTGGGGGTTGTTGGCACTGAAGCTTTCTTT. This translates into CAISLGVVGTEAFF.

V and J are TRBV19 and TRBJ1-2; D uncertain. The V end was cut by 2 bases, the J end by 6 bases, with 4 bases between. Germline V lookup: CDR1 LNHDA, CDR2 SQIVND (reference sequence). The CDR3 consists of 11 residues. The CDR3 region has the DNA TGTGCCAGTAGTATAAAGGATGGCTACACCTTC. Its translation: CASSIKDGYTF.

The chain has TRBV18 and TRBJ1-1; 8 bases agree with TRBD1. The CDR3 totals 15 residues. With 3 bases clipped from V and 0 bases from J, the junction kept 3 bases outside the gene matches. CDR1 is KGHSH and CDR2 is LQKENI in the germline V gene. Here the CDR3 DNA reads TGTGCCAGCTCACCTGGACAGGGAGTGAACACTGAAGCTTTCTTT. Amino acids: CASSPGQGVNTEAFF.

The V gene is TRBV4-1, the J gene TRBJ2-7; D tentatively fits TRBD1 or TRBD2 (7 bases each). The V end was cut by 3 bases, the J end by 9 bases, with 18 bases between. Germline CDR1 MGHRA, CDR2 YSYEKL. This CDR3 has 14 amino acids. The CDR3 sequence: CASSHPGEGAGQYF. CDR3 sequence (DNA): TGCGCCAGCAGCCATCCCGGGGAGGGGGCCGGGCAGTACTTC.

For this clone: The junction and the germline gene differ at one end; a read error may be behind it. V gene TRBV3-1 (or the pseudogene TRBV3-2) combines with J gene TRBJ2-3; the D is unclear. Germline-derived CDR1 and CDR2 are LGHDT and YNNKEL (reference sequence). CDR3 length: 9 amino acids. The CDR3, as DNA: TGTGCCACCCGGGTCGACTTTCAATTT. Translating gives CATRVDFQF.

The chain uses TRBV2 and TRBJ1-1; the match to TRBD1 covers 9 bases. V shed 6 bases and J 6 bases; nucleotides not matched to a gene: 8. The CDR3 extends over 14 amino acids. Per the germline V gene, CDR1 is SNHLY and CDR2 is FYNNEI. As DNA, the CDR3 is TGTGCCAGCAGGGGGGGACAGGGAGTGGCTGAAGCTTTCTTT. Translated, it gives CASRGGQGVAEAFF.

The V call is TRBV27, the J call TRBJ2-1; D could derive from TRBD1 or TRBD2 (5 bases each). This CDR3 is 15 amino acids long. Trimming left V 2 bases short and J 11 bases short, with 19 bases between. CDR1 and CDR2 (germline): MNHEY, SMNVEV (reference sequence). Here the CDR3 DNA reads TGTGCCAGCAGTTTAAGCGACCCCGGGACCGCGAAGCAGTTCTTC. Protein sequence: CASSLSDPGTAKQFF.

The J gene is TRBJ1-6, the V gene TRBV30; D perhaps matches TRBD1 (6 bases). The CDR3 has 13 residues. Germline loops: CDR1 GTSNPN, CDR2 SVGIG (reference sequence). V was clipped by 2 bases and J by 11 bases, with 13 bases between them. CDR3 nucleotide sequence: TGTGCCTGGAGTAGGGAGGGGGGTGCACCCCTCCACTTT. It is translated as CAWSREGGAPLHF. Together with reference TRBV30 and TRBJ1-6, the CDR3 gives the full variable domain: SQTIHQWPATLVQPVGSPLSLECTVEGTSNPNLYWYRQAAGRGLQLLFYSVGIGQISSEVPQNLSASRPQDRQFILSSKKLLLSDSGFYLCAWSREGGAPLHFGNGTRLTVT.

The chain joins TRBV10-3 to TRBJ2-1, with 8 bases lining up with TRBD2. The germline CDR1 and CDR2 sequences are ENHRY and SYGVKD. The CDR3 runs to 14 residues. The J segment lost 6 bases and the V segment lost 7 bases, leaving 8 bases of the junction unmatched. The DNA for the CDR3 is TGTGCCATCATGCCCGGGAGGGCCGGCAATGAGCAGTTCTTC. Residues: CAIMPGRAGNEQFF.

The CDR3: CASSQEAASERGYTF. The CDR3 bases are TGTGCCAGCAGCCAAGAAGCGGCCTCCGAGCGGGGCTACACCTTC. The chain has TRBV4-2 and TRBJ1-2; D ambiguous. The ends were cut back, 0 bases at V and 8 bases at J, with 16 bases in the middle. CDR3 length equals 15 residues. Germline assignment: CDR1 LGHNA and CDR2 YNFKEQ.

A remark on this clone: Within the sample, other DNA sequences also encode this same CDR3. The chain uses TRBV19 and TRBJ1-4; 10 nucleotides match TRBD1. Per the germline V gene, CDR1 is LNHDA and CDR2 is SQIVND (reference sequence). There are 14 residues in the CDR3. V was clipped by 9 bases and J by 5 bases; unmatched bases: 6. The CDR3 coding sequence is TGTGCCAGCGCTGACAGGGGGCGGAATGAAAAACTGTTTTTT. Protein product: CASADRGRNEKLFF.

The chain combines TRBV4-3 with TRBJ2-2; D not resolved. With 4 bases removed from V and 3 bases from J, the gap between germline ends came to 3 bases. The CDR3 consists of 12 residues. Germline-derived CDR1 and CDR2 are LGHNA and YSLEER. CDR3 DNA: TGCGCCAGCAGCCTGTACACCGGGGAGCTGTTTTTT. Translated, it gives CASSLYTGELFF.

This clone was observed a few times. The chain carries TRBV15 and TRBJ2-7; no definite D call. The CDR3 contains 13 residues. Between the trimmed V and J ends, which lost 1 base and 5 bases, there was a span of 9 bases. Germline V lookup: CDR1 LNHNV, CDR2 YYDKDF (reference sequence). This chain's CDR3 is CATSRGSWDEQYF. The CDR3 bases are TGTGCCACCAGCAGAGGATCGTGGGACGAGCAGTACTTC. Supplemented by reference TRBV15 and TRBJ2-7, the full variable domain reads DAMVIQNPRYQVTQFGKPVTLSCSQTLNHNVMYWYQQKSSQAPKLLFHYYDKDFNNEADTPDNFQSRRPNTSFCFLDIRSPGLGDTAMYLCATSRGSWDEQYFGPGTRLTVT.

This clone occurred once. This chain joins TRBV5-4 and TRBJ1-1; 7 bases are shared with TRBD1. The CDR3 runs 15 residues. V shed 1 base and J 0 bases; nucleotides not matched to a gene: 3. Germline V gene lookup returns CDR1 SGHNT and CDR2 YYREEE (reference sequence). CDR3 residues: CASSLQGQMNTEAFF. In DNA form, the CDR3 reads TGTGCCAGCAGCTTGCAGGGACAGATGAACACTGAAGCTTTCTTT.

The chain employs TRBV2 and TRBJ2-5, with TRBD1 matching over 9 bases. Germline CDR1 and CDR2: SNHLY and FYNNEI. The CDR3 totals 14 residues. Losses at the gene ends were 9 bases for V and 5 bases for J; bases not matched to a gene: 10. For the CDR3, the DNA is TGTGCCAGTGGTACAGGGGGCCCCGGGGAGACCCAGTACTTC. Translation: CASGTGGPGETQYF.

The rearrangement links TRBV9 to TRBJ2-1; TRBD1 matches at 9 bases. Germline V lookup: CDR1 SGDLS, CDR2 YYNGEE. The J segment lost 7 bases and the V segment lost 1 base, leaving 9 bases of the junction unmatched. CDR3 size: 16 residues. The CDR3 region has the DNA TGTGCCAGCAGCGTATCCGCGACAGGGGGTGAAAATGAGCAGTTCTTC. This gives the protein CASSVSATGGENEQFF.

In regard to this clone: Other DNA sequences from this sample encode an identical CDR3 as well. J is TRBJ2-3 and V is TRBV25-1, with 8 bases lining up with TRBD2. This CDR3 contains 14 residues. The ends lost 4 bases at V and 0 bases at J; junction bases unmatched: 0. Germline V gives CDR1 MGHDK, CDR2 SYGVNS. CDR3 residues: CASSVAGSTDTQYF. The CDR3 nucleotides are TGTGCCAGCAGTGTAGCGGGAAGCACAGATACGCAGTATTTT.